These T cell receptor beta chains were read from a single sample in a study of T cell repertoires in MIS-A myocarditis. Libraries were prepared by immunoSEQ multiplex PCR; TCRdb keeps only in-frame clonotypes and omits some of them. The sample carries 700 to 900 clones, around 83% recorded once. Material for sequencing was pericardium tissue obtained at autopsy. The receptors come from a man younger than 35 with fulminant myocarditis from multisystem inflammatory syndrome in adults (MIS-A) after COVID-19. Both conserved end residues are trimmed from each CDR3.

CDR3: ASSPGTGVDEQF
V: TRBV6-6

CDR3: ASSRYRETDTQY
V: TRBV5-1

CDR3: ASSIADRENEKLF
V: TRBV19

CDR3: ASSNNGPHEQY
V: TRBV19

CDR3: ASSLSSWSRTEAF
V: TRBV27

CDR3: ASRKYVRGGIDTQY
V: TRBV9

CDR3: ASRPRQGETYGYT
V: TRBV28

CDR3: ASSLSDRELNEQY
V: TRBV28

CDR3: ASGPRTGVNSPLH
V: TRBV5-8

CDR3: ASSRGTAESNYGYT
V: TRBV7-8

CDR3: ASSLVPDNEQF
V: TRBV5-1

CDR3: SAGQGNYETQY
V: TRBV29-1

CDR3: ASTWTSGSYNEQF
V: TRBV27

CDR3: ASSYSNRAGYGYT
V: TRBV6-5

CDR3: ASMWERGAEKLF
V: TRBV6-5

CDR3: ASSPSPRTPETQY
V: TRBV7-9

CDR3: ATSRDHRT
V: TRBV15

CDR3: ASSFLTGTLGNNQPQH
V: TRBV5-6

CDR3: ASSDAGELF
V: TRBV10-1

CDR3: ASSERSDHSGNTIY
V: TRBV6-1

CDR3: ASSPRRTAPNTEAF
V: TRBV4-1

CDR3: ASSVAVSTDTQY
V: TRBV9

CDR3: ASSSSAGQLNTEAF
V: TRBV5-1

CDR3: ASRKGQGAGNYGYT
V: TRBV5-1

CDR3: ASSGAGEETQY
V: TRBV10-1

CDR3: ASSQGGLGTEAF
V: TRBV5-1

CDR3: ASKGGLGLADYEQY
V: TRBV6-6

CDR3: ASRTRKNTEAF
V: TRBV6-5

CDR3: ASSFSNQGVIYGYT
V: TRBV28

CDR3: ASSVDAGGAYGNTIY
V: TRBV9

CDR3: ASSSPRWEKLF
V: TRBV6-6

CDR3: ASSIVGGGNEQF
V: TRBV19

CDR3: ASSLGQGGETQY
V: TRBV5-6

CDR3: SVAPGWGMNTEAF
V: TRBV29-1

CDR3: ASIGVGQGNTEAF
V: TRBV6-6

CDR3: ASSLTSGRVGELF
V: TRBV7-3

CDR3: ASGLPKRAGEYYEQY
V: TRBV12-5

CDR3: ASSLSHTEAF
V: TRBV11-2

CDR3: ASSGRQTGELF
V: TRBV2

CDR3: ASSLGGTGANVLT
V: TRBV11-3

CDR3: ASRLQVATQFATEAF
V: TRBV21-1

CDR3: ASSLPYRAGNTIY
V: TRBV28

CDR3: ASSLSYRGYGYT
V: TRBV28

CDR3: ASTRGGGSNTEAF
V: TRBV5-1

CDR3: ASGDSGRAYNEQF
V: TRBV27

CDR3: ASSYSVSGGYT
V: TRBV6-5

CDR3: ASSSRTGFYGYT
V: TRBV5-4

CDR3: ASSLEQGARNYGYT
V: TRBV5-6

CDR3: ATSRFLAGGDEQF
V: TRBV15

CDR3: ASSLPGGEQF
V: TRBV6-2/TRBV6-3

CDR3: AISPPFTDTQY
V: TRBV10-3

CDR3: ASSQDWGPVSGNTIY
V: TRBV4-1

CDR3: SVGQGGNTEAF
V: TRBV29-1